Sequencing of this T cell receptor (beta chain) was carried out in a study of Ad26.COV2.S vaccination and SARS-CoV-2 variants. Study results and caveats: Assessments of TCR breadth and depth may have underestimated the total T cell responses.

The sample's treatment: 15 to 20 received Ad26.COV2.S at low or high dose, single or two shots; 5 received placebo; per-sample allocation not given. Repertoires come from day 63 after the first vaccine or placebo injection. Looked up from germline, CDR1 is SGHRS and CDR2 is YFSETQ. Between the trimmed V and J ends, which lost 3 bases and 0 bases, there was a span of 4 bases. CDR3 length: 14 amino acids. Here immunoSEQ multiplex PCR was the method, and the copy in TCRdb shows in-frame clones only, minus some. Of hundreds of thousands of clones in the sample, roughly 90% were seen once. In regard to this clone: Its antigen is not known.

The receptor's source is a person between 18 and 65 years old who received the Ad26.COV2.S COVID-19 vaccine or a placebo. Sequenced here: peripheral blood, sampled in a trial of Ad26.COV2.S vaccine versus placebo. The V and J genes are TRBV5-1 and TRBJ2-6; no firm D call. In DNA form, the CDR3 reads TGCGCCAGCAGCTCGAGCTCTGGGGCCAACGTCCTGACTTTC. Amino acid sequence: CASSSSSGANVLTF.